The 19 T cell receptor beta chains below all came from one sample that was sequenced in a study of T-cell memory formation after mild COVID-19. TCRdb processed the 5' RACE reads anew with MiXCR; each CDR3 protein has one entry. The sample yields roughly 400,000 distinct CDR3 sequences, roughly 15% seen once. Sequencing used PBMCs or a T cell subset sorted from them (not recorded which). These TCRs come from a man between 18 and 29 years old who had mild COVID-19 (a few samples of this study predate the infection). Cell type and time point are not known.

The CDR3 sequence: CASRVGGATDTQYF. In nucleotides, the CDR3 is TGTGCCAGTAGGGTAGGGGGCGCAACGGATACGCAGTATTTT. The V and J genes are TRBV19 and TRBJ2-3; TRBD1 aligns across 7 bases. The germline gives CDR1 LNHDA, CDR2 SQIVND (reference sequence). V lost 6 bases, J lost 6 bases, and 9 bases stayed unmatched. The CDR3 is 14 residues long.

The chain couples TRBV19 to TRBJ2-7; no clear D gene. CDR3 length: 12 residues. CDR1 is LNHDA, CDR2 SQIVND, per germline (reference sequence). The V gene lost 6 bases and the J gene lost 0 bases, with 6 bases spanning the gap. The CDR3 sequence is CASSAHSYEQYF. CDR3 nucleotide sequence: TGTGCCAGTAGCGCCCACTCCTACGAGCAGTACTTC.

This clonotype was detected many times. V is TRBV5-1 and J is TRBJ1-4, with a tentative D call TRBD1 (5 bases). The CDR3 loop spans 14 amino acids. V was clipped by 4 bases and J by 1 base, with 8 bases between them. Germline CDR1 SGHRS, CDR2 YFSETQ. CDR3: CASSRGVTNEKLFF. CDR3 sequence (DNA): TGCGCCAGCAGCCGAGGGGTAACTAATGAAAAACTGTTTTTT.

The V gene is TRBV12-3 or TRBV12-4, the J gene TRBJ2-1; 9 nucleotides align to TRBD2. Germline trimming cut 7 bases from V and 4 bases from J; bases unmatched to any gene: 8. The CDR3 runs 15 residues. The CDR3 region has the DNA TGTGCCAGCAATACTCTAGCGGGGCCTTACAATGAGCAGTTCTTC. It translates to CASNTLAGPYNEQFF.

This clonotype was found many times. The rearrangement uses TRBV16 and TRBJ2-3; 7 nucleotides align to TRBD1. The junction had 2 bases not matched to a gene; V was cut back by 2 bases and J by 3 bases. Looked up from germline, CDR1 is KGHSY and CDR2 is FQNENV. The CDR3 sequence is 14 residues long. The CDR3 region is CASSQNRGTDTQYF. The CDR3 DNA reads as TGTGCCAGCAGCCAAAACAGGGGAACAGATACGCAGTATTTT.

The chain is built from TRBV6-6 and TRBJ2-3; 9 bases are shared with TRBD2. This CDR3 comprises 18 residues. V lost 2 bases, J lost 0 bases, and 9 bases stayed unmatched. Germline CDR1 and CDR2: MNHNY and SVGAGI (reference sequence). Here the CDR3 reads CASSYLASGTPSTDTQYF. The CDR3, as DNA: TGTGCCAGCAGTTACCTCGCTAGCGGGACCCCTAGCACAGATACGCAGTATTTT.

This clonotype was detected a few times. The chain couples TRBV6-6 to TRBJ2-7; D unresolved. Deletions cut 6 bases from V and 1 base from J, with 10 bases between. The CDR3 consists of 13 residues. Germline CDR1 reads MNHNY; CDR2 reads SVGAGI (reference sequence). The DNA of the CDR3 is TGTGCCAGCAGCTACAGTGGGTCCTACGAGCAGTACGTC. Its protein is CASSYSGSYEQYV.

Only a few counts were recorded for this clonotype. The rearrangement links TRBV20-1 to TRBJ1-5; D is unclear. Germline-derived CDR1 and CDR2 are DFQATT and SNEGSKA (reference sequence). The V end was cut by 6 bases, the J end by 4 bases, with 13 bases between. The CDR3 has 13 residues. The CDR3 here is CSARRSLNQPQHF. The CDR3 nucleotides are TGCAGTGCCAGGCGTTCCTTGAATCAGCCCCAGCATTTT.

CDR3 sequence reads: CSSRDRGNYGYTF. The CDR3 DNA reads TGCAGTAGCCGGGACAGGGGTAACTATGGCTACACCTTC. The chain is built from TRBV29-1 and TRBJ1-2, with 10 nucleotides matching TRBD1. Germline lookup yields CDR1 SQVTM and CDR2 ANQGSEA. This CDR3 has 13 amino acids.

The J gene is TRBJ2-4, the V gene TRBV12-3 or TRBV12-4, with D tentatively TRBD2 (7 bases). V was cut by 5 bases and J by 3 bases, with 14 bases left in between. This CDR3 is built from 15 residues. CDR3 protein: CASSPGGGGKNIQYF. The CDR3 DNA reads TGTGCCAGCAGTCCTGGGGGGGGCGGCAAAAACATTCAGTACTTC.

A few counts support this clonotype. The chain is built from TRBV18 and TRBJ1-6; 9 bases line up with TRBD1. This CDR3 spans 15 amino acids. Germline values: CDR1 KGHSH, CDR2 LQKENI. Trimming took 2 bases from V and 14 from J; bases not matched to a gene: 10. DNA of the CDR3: TGTGCCAGCTCACCATCGGGACAGGGAAATTCGGCCCTCCACTTT. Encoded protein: CASSPSGQGNSALHF.

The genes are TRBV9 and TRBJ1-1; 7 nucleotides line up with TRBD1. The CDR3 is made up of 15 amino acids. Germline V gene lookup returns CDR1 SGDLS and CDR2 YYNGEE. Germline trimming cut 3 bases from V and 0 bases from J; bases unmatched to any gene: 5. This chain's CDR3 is CASSASDRLNTEAFF. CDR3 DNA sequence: TGTGCCAGCAGCGCCTCGGACAGGTTGAACACTGAAGCTTTCTTT.

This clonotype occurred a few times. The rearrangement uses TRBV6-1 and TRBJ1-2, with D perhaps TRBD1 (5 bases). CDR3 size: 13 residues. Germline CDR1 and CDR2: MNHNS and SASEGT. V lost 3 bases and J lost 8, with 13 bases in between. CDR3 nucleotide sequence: TGTGCCAGCAGTGACACAGGATTCTGGGGCTACACCTTC. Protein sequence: CASSDTGFWGYTF.

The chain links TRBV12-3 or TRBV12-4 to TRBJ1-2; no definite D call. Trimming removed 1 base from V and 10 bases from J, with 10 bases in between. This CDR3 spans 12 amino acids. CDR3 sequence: CASSLEALTYTF. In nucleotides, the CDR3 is TGTGCCAGCAGTTTAGAGGCGTTGACCTACACCTTC.

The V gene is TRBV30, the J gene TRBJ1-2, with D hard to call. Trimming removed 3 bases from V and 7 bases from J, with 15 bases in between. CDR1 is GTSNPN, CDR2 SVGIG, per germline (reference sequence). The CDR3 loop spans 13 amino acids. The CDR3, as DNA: TGTGCCTGGAGGTGGCCAGGCCTAGGTGGCTACACCTTC. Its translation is CAWRWPGLGGYTF.

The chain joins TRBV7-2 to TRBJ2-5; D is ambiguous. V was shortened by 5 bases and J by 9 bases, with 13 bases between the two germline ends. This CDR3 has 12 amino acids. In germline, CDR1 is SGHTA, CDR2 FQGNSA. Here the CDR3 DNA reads TGTGCCAGCAGCCCCGGATCAGTTCCCCAGTACTTC. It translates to CASSPGSVPQYF.

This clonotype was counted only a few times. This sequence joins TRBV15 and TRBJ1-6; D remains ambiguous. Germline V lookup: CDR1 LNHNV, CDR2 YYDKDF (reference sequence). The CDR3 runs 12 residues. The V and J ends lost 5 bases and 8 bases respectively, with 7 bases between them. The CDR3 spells CATSLADSPLHF. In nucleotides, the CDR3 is TGTGCCACCAGCCTTGCTGATTCACCCCTCCACTTT.

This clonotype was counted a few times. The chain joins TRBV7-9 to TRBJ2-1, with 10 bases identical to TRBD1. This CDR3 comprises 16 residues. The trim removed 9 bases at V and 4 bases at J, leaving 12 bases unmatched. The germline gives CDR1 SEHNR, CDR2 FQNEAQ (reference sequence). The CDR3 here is CARNDLTGGIYNEQFF. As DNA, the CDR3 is TGTGCCAGAAACGACCTGACAGGGGGCATATACAATGAGCAGTTCTTC.

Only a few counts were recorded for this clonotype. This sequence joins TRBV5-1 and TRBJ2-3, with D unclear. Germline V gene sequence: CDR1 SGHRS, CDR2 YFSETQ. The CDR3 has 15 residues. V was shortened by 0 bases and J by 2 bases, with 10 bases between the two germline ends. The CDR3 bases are TGCGCCAGCAGCTTGGTCGTTGAAACCACAGATACGCAGTATTTT. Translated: CASSLVVETTDTQYF.